These T cell receptor beta chains were read from a single sample in a study of CD8+ T cells in alopecia areata. Assay: immunoSEQ multiplex PCR; the TCRdb copy retains only in-frame clones and omits some. Of 150,000 to 200,000 clones in the sample, around three fifths were seen once. This specimen consisted of CD4+ T cells sorted from blood, obtained at week 24, from a patient treated with tofacitinib. Receptor source: a human donor with alopecia areata. Each CDR3 is given with its conserved first and last residue. A D gene is named only where the DNA matches it firmly. Rows give clone size only sometimes, using once, few, many, or a class for an expanded clone.

J gene	V gene	clone size	D gene	CDR3 protein	CDR3 DNA
TRBJ1-2	TRBV28	NA	NA	CASSLRGGREGGYTF	TGTGCCAGCAGTTTAAGGGGAGGCAGGGAGGGAGGCTACACCTTC
TRBJ1-1	TRBV2	NA	NA	CASTAEAEAFF	TGTGCCAGCACCGCTGAGGCTGAAGCTTTCTTT
TRBJ1-3	TRBV29-1	NA	NA	CSVGGGSSSGNTIYF	TGCAGCGTTGGAGGGGGGAGTTCCTCTGGAAACACCATATATTTT
TRBJ1-1	TRBV20-1	NA	NA	CSAFVGEAFF	TGCAGTGCGTTTGTAGGAGAAGCTTTCTTT
TRBJ1-1	TRBV19	NA	NA	CASFNREGDEAFF	TGTGCCAGTTTTAACAGGGAGGGGGACGAAGCTTTCTTT
TRBJ2-3	TRBV5-1	few	TRBD1	CASSLRGLGTDTQYF	TGCGCCAGCAGCTTAAGGGGGCTGGGCACAGATACGCAGTATTTT
TRBJ2-5	TRBV19	NA	TRBD2	CASSIISGEETQYF	TGTGCCAGTAGTATCATCAGCGGGGAAGAGACCCAGTACTTC
TRBJ2-5	TRBV5-1	NA	TRBD2	CASSGGLALETQYF	TGCGCCAGCAGCGGGGGACTAGCGTTGGAGACCCAGTACTTC
TRBJ1-2	TRBV9	NA	NA	CASSVGEGANYGYTF	TGTGCCAGCAGCGTCGGGGAGGGTGCTAACTATGGCTACACCTTC
TRBJ2-7	TRBV5-6	NA	TRBD2	CASSLGLAGAQGEQYF	TGTGCCAGCAGCTTGGGACTAGCGGGGGCCCAGGGAGAGCAGTACTTC
TRBJ2-3	TRBV7-8	few	NA	CASSWSTNTDTQYF	TGTGCCAGCAGCTGGAGTACGAACACAGATACGCAGTATTTT
TRBJ2-7	TRBV6-1	NA	NA	CASSRYEQYF	TGTGCCAGCAGTCGCTACGAGCAGTACTTC
TRBJ2-5	TRBV30	NA	NA	CAWSTGLETQYF	TGTGCCTGGAGCACGGGATTAGAGACCCAGTACTTC
TRBJ1-2	TRBV28	NA	TRBD1	CAAGTEHNYGYTF	TGTGCCGCCGGGACAGAACATAACTATGGCTACACCTTC
TRBJ1-2	TRBV29-1	once	TRBD1	CSVENRGGYGYTF	TGCAGCGTTGAAAACAGGGGGGGCTATGGCTACACCTTC
TRBJ1-2	TRBV9	NA	NA	CASSATTQGGTSGGYTF	TGTGCCAGCAGCGCCACCACTCAGGGTGGAACTTCGGGTGGCTACACCTTC
TRBJ1-1	TRBV30	NA	NA	CASIGQVGWAFF	TGTGCCTCCATCGGGCAGGTCGGTTGGGCTTTCTTT
TRBJ1-3	TRBV4-3	NA	NA	CASSQALSAGNTIYF	TGCGCCAGCAGCCAAGCTTTGTCTGCTGGAAACACCATATATTTT
TRBJ1-1	TRBV30	NA	NA	CAWRRFGNTEAFF	TGTGCCTGGAGAAGGTTTGGGAACACTGAAGCTTTCTTT
TRBJ2-3	TRBV15	NA	NA	CATSRRDSTDTQYF	TGTGCCACCAGCAGACGGGACAGCACAGATACGCAGTATTTT
TRBJ2-5	TRBV7-2	once	NA	CASSLVAGGSHF	NA
TRBJ1-1	TRBV7-3	NA	NA	CASSPRAFF	TGTGCCAGCAGCCCCCGGGCTTTCTTT
TRBJ2-2	TRBV29-1	NA	NA	CSVSLGATGELFF	TGCAGCGTTTCATTGGGGGCCACCGGGGAGCTGTTTTTT
TRBJ2-6	TRBV5-6	NA	NA	CASSLEGSGANVLTF	TGTGCCAGCAGCTTGGAGGGGAGCGGGGCCAACGTCCTGACTTTC
TRBJ1-6	TRBV25-1	few	NA	CASSDGIANSPLHF	TGTGCCAGCAGTGATGGGATTGCAAATTCACCCCTCCACTTT
TRBJ2-6	TRBV4-3	NA	NA	CASSQVGTWSSGANVLTF	TGCGCCAGCAGCCAAGTGGGGACTTGGTCCTCTGGGGCCAACGTCCTGACTTTC
TRBJ2-1	TRBV7-6	NA	TRBD1	CASSLRTGTYNEQFF	TGTGCCAGCAGCCTTAGGACAGGGACCTACAATGAGCAGTTCTTC
TRBJ1-1	TRBV5-1	NA	NA	CASSALDRFHTEAFF	TGCGCCAGCAGCGCACTTGACAGATTTCACACTGAAGCTTTCTTT
TRBJ1-1	TRBV11-1	few	TRBD1	CASSSRQGREAFF	TGTGCCAGCAGCTCCAGACAGGGGCGTGAAGCTTTCTTT
TRBJ2-1	TRBV6-5	NA	TRBD2	CAIGRGGPAEGEQFF	TGTGCCATAGGGCGGGGGGGCCCGGCGGAAGGTGAGCAGTTCTTC
TRBJ1-6	TRBV6-5	few	NA	CASSYSDRNSPLHF	TGTGCCAGCAGTTACTCGGACAGAAATTCACCCCTCCACTTT
TRBJ2-3	TRBV30	NA	TRBD2	CAWSVVGGTADTQYF	TGTGCCTGGAGTGTAGTCGGGGGGACGGCAGATACGCAGTATTTT
TRBJ2-3	TRBV14	few	NA	CASSQAQFSSTDTQYF	TGTGCCAGCAGCCAAGCTCAGTTTTCTAGCACAGATACGCAGTATTTT
TRBJ2-3	TRBV30	NA	NA	CACQFAQYGYTQYF	TGTGCCTGCCAGTTTGCACAGTATGGATATACGCAGTATTTT
TRBJ2-7	TRBV5-1	NA	TRBD1	CASSLEGTGPYEQYF	TGCGCCAGCAGCTTGGAGGGGACAGGTCCCTACGAGCAGTACTTC
TRBJ2-1	TRBV5-4	once	NA	CASSLGGQRVEQFF	TGTGCCAGCAGCTTGGGGGGGCAAAGGGTTGAGCAGTTCTTC
TRBJ1-2	TRBV27	NA	NA	CASGAVGYGYTF	TGTGCCAGCGGGGCCGTGGGTTATGGCTACACCTTC
TRBJ1-2	TRBV7-9	NA	TRBD1	CASSLGVGTGNYGYTF	TGTGCCAGCAGCTTAGGAGTCGGGACAGGGAACTATGGCTACACCTTC
TRBJ2-1	TRBV29-1	once	NA	CSVEDHDRIYNEQFF	TGCAGCGTTGAAGATCACGACAGAATCTACAATGAGCAGTTCTTC
TRBJ1-1	TRBV29-1	NA	TRBD1	CSVGAGGMNTEAFF	TGCAGCGTTGGAGCAGGGGGCATGAACACTGAAGCTTTCTTT
TRBJ2-2	TRBV4-3	NA	TRBD1	CASSPRTGFTGELFF	TGCGCCAGCAGCCCACGGACAGGATTTACCGGGGAGCTGTTTTTT
TRBJ2-4	TRBV6-5	NA	NA	CATTAGIQYF	TGTGCCACGACCGCGGGCATTCAGTACTTC
TRBJ2-3	TRBV15	NA	TRBD1	CATSRDWGTGEDTQYF	TGTGCCACCAGCAGAGATTGGGGGACAGGGGAAGATACGCAGTATTTT
TRBJ2-3	TRBV30	NA	NA	CAWSATSTDTQYF	TGTGCCTGGAGTGCCACGAGCACAGATACGCAGTATTTT
TRBJ1-2	TRBV11-2	NA	NA	CASSLDGASSYGYTF	TGTGCCAGCAGCTTAGATGGGGCATCTAGCTATGGCTACACCTTC